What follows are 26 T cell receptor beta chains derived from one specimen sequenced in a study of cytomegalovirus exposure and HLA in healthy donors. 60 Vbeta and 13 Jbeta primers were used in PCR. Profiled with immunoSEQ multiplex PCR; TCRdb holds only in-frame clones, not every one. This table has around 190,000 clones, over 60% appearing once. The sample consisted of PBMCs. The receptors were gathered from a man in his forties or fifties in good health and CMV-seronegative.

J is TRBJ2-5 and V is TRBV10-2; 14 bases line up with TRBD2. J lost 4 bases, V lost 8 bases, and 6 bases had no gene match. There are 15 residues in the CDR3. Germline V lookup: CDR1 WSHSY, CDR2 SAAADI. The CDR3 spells CASLTSGGAIETQYF. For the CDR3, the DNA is TGCGCCAGCCTGACTAGCGGGGGGGCCATAGAGACCCAGTACTTC.

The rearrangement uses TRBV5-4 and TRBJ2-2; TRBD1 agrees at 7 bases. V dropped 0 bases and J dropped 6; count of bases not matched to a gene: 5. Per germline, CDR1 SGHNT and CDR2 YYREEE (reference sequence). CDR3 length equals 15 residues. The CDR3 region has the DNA TGTGCCAGCAGCTTGGGGGAGACAGGGCCCGGGGAGCTGTTTTTT. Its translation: CASSLGETGPGELFF.

CDR3: CASSPWGQGEYEQYF. In DNA form, the CDR3 reads TGTGCCAGCAGCCCCTGGGGACAGGGGGAGTACGAGCAGTACTTC. The V gene is TRBV7-9, the J gene TRBJ2-7, with 11 bases identical to TRBD1. Trimming took 5 bases from V and 4 from J; bases not matched to a gene: 7. Looked up from germline, CDR1 is SEHNR and CDR2 is FQNEAQ (reference sequence). CDR3 length: 15 amino acids.

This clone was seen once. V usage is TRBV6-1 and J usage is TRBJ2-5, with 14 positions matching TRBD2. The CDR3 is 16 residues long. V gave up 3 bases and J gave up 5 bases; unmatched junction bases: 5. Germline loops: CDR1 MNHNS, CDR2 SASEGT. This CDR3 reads CASSDPGLAGAETQYF. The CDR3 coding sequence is TGTGCCAGCAGTGATCCGGGACTAGCGGGAGCCGAGACCCAGTACTTC.

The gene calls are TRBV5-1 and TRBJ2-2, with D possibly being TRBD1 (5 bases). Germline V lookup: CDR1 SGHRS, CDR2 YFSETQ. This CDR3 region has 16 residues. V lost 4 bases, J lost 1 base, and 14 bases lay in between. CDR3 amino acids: CASSPPTGQNTGELFF. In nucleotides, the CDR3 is TGCGCCAGCAGCCCTCCAACAGGCCAGAACACCGGGGAGCTGTTTTTT.

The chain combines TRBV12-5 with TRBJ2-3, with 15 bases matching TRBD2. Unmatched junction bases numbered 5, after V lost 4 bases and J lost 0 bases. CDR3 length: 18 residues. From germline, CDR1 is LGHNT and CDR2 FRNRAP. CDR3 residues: CASGSYGTSGRSTDTQYF. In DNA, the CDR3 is TGTGCTAGTGGTTCCTACGGGACTAGCGGGAGGAGCACAGATACGCAGTATTTT.

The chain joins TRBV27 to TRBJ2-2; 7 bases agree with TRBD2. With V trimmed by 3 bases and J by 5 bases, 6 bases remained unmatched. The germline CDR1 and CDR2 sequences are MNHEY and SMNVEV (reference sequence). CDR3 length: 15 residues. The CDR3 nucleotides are TGTGCCAGCAGTTTTTGGGGGGGGTTGACCGGGGAGCTGTTTTTT. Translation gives CASSFWGGLTGELFF.

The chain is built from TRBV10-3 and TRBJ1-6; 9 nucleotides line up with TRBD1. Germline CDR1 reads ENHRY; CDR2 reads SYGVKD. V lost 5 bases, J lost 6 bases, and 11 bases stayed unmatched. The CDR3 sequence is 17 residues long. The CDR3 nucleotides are TGTGCCATCAGTACCTCCTTGGGGACAGGGTCTAATTCACCCCTCCACTTT. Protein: CAISTSLGTGSNSPLHF.

The CDR3 sequence: CASSEVRGYEQYF. CDR3 coding DNA: TGTGCCAGCAGTGAAGTCAGGGGCTACGAGCAGTACTTC. This sequence joins TRBV6-1 and TRBJ2-7; a weak D match, TRBD1 (6 bases). The CDR3 runs 13 residues. Looked up from germline, CDR1 is MNHNS and CDR2 is SASEGT. With 1 base removed from V and 3 bases from J, the gap between germline ends came to 7 bases.

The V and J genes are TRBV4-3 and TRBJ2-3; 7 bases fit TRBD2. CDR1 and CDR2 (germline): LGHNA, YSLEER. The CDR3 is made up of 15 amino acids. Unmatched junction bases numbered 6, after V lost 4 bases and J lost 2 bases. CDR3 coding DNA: TGCGCCAGCAGCCTCGAGCGGGATCCCACAGATACGCAGTATTTT. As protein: CASSLERDPTDTQYF.

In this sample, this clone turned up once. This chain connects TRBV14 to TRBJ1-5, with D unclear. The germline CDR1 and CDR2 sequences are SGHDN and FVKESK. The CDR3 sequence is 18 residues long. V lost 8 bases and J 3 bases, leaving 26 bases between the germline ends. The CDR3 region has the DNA TGTGCCAGCCGATTTAAACTTCGTAAGAACCGCTACAATCAGCCCCAGCATTTT. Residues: CASRFKLRKNRYNQPQHF.

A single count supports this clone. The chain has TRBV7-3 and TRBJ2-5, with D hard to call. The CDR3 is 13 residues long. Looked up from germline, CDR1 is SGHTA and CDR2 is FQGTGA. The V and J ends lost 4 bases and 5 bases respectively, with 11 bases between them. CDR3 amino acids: CASSSPGIETQYF. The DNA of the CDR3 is TGTGCCAGCAGCTCCCCCGGTATTGAGACCCAGTACTTC.

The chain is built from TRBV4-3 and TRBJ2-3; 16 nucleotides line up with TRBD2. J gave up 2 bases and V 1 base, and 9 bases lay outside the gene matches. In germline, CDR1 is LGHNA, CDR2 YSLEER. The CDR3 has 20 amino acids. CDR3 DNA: TGCGCCAGCAGCCAAGGCACCGGGACTAGCGGGGGGGCCGACACAGATACGCAGTATTTT. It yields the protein CASSQGTGTSGGADTDTQYF.

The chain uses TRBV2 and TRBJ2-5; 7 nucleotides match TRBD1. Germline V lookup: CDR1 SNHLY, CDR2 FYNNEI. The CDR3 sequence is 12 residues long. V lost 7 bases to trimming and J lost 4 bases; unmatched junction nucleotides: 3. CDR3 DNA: TGTGCCAGCAATAGACAGGGAGAGACCCAGTACTTC. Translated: CASNRQGETQYF.

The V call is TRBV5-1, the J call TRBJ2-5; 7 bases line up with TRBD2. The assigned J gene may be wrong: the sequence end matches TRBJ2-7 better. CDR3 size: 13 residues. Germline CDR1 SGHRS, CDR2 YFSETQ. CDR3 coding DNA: TGCGCCAGCACCCCCGGGGGGACCTACGAGCAGTACTTC. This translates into CASTPGGTYEQYF.

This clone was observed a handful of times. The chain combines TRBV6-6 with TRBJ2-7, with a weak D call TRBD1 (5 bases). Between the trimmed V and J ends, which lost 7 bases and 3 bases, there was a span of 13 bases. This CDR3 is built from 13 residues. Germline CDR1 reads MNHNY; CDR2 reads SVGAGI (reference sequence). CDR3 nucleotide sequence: TGTGCCAGCACCCCGGCCAGGGTCTACGAGCAGTACTTC. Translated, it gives CASTPARVYEQYF.

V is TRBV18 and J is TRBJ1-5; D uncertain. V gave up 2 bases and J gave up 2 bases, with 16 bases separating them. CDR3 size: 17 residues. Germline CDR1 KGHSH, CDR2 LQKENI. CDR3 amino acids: CASSPGPPSRGNQPQHF. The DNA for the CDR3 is TGTGCCAGCTCACCAGGCCCCCCGAGCCGGGGCAATCAGCCCCAGCATTTT.

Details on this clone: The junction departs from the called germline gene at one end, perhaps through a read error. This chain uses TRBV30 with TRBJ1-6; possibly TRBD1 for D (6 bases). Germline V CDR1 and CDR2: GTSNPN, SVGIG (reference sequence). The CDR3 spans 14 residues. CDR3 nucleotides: TGTGCCTGGAGTTTTGACAGGAAAAATTTACCCCTCCACTTT. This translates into CAWSFDRKNLPLHF.

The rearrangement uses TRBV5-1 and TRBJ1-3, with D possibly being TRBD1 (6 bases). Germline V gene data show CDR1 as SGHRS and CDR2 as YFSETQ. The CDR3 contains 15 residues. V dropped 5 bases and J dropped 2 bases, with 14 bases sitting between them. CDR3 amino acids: CASRPLQGTGNTIYF. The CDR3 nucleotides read TGCGCCAGCAGGCCTTTACAGGGAACTGGAAACACCATATATTTT.

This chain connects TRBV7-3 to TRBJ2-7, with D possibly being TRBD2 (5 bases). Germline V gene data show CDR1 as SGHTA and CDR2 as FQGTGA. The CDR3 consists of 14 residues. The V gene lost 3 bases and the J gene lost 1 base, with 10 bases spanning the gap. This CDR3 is CASSLSGGSYEQYF. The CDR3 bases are TGTGCCAGCAGCTTGTCCGGAGGATCCTACGAGCAGTACTTC.

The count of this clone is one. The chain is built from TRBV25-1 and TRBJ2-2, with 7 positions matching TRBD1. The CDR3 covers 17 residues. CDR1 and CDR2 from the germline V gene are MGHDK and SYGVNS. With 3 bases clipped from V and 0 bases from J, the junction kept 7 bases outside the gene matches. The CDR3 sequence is CASSDSRQGTNTGELFF. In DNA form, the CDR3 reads TGTGCCAGCAGTGACAGCCGACAGGGAACGAACACCGGGGAGCTGTTTTTT.

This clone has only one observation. DNA of the CDR3: TGTGCCAGCAGCTCGGGACAGGGGGATGAAAAACTGTTTTTT. It yields the protein CASSSGQGDEKLFF. The chain uses TRBV5-4 and TRBJ1-4, with 11 bases aligning to TRBD1. The length of the CDR3 is 14 residues. The junction had 1 base not matched to a gene; V was cut back by 3 bases and J by 6 bases. Germline V lookup: CDR1 SGHNT, CDR2 YYREEE (reference sequence).

The CDR3 reads CASSSGTAYEQYF. The CDR3 DNA is TGTGCCAGCAGTTCCGGGACTGCCTACGAGCAGTACTTC. J is TRBJ2-7 and V is TRBV13, with a weak D call TRBD2 (6 bases). Germline loops: CDR1 PRHDT, CDR2 FYEKMQ (reference sequence). With 6 bases removed from V and 2 bases from J, the gap between germline ends came to 11 bases. The CDR3 extends over 13 amino acids.

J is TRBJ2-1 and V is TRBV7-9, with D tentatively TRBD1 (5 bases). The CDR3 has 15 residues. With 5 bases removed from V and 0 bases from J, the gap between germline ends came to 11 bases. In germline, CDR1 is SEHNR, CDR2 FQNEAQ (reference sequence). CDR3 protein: CASSRQSSSYNEQFF. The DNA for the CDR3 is TGTGCCAGCAGCCGACAGTCCAGCTCCTACAATGAGCAGTTCTTC.

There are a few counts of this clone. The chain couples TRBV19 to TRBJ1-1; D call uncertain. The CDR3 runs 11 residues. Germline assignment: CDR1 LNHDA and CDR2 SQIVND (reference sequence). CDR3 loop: CVQWLNTEAFF. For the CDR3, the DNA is TGTGTCCAGTGGCTGAACACTGAAGCTTTCTTT.

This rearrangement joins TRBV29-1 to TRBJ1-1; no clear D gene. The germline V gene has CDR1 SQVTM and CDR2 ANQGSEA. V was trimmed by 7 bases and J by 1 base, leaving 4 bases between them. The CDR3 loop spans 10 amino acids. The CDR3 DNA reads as TGCAGCGCCGGGAACACTGAAGCTTTCTTT. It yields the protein CSAGNTEAFF. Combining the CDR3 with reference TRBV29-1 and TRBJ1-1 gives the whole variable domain SAVISQKPSRDICQRGTSLTIQCQVDSQVTMMFWYRQQPGQSLTLIATANQGSEATYESGFVIDKFPISRPNLTFSTLTVSNMSPEDSSIYLCSAGNTEAFFGQGTRLTVV.